This T cell receptor beta chain appears in the sequencing data of a study of blood T cell repertoires in COVID-19. Study details: Sites in the United States, Italy and Spain provided acute and convalescent COVID-19 samples.

Original processing methods: Amplifying reference gene primers gave estimates of nucleated cell counts. Assay used: immunoSEQ multiplex PCR; TCRdb lists only in-frame clones, some missing. The DNA was the basis for D and trimming; V, J and clone size are from that table. Of some 76,000 clones listed, about 90% are singletons. By sample fraction, this clone is medium-sized. CDR1 and CDR2 from the germline V gene are SEHNR and FQNEAQ (reference sequence). This CDR3 contains 17 residues. V lost 1 base to trimming and J lost 2 bases, with 15 bases between them. This chain connects TRBV7-9 to TRBJ1-3, with a tentative D call TRBD1 (5 bases). The clonotype originates from a man older than 75 in a cohort sampled during active COVID-19. The material sequenced was peripheral blood. The CDR3 coding sequence is TGTGCCAGCAGCTTAGAGGATGGGGGGTTGGCTGGAAACACCATATATTTT. Its protein is CASSLEDGGLAGNTIYF.